Presented here are 17 T cell receptor beta chains from one specimen sequenced in a study of response to subunit inactivated influenza vaccine. TCRdb re-called the RT-PCR reads with MiXCR, one entry per CDR3 protein. The sample has around 520,000 distinct CDR3 sequences, 12% seen once; the top ten hold about 10%. The sample was PBMCs from blood, taken on the day of vaccination. These receptors came from a man over 45 who received an inactivated influenza vaccine.

The chain recombines TRBV9 with TRBJ2-2, with D maybe TRBD1 (6 bases). Germline-derived CDR1 and CDR2 are SGDLS and YYNGEE. Trimming pared 0 bases from V and 0 bases from J, leaving 6 bases between. The CDR3 runs 15 residues. The CDR3 nucleotides read TGTGCCAGCAGCGTAGGGACAGCGAACACCGGGGAGCTGTTTTTT. This codes for CASSVGTANTGELFF.

V and J are TRBV28 and TRBJ2-2; 9 bases fit TRBD1. CDR3 size: 17 residues. The germline V gene encodes CDR1 MDHEN and CDR2 SYDVKM. V dropped 2 bases and J dropped 3; count of bases not matched to a gene: 7. The CDR3 DNA follows: TGTGCCAGCAGTTTAAGAGTTGGGACAGGGTACACCGGGGAGCTGTTTTTT. Protein product: CASSLRVGTGYTGELFF.

The chain is built from TRBV7-8 and TRBJ2-1, with D unresolved. The CDR3 spans 17 residues. V lost 5 bases and J 6 bases, leaving 23 bases between the germline ends. The germline CDR1 and CDR2 sequences are SGHVS and FQNEAQ. CDR3 DNA: TGTGCCAGCAGCCCAAGATGGTCCAGGACGGCCCTCAATGAGCAGTTCTTC. This codes for CASSPRWSRTALNEQFF.

This clonotype was seen a handful of times. This chain connects TRBV6-2 or TRBV6-3 to TRBJ2-6; D is unclear. The germline V gene encodes CDR1 MNHEY and CDR2 SVGEGT. The CDR3 runs to 16 residues. Trimming shortened V by 7 bases and J by 0 bases, and 13 bases separated the two germline ends. CDR3 loop: CASMKHIGSGANVLTF. Here the CDR3 DNA reads TGTGCCAGCATGAAGCACATCGGCTCTGGGGCCAACGTCCTGACTTTC.

The sample holds a few counts of this clonotype. The gene calls are TRBV5-6 and TRBJ2-5; D is possibly TRBD1 (5 bases). Trimming stripped 5 bases from V and 6 bases from J, with 14 bases between. The CDR3 runs 13 residues. Germline V CDR1 and CDR2: SGHDT, YYEEEE. The CDR3 region has the DNA TGTGCCAGCAGTTCGGGTACAGGTCAGACCCAGTACTTC. The encoded protein is CASSSGTGQTQYF.

A few counts support this clonotype. V gene TRBV5-1 combines with J gene TRBJ2-3; no firm D call. CDR1 is SGHRS and CDR2 is YFSETQ in the germline V gene. V lost 4 bases and J 6 bases, leaving 12 bases between the germline ends. CDR3 size: 13 residues. CDR3 DNA sequence: TGCGCCAGCAGCACCGAGACGGGTGATACGCAGTATTTT. Amino acid sequence: CASSTETGDTQYF. The full variable domain, its missing parts supplied by reference TRBV5-1 and TRBJ2-3, is KAGVTQTPRYLIKTRGQQVTLSCSPISGHRSVSWYQQTPGQGLQFLFEYFSETQRNKGNFPGRFSGRQFSNSRSEMNVSTLELGDSALYLCASSTETGDTQYFGPGTRLTVL.

This clonotype was detected only a few times. The chain employs TRBV5-1 and TRBJ1-2, with TRBD1 matching over 7 bases. Losses at the gene ends were 1 base for V and 6 bases for J; bases not matched to a gene: 6. Germline CDR1 SGHRS, CDR2 YFSETQ. CDR3 length: 14 residues. CDR3 sequence (DNA): TGCGCCAGCAGCTTGCGCAGGGGGAGTCATGGCTACACCTTC. Translated: CASSLRRGSHGYTF.

This sequence joins TRBV29-1 and TRBJ1-1, with TRBD1 identical over 7 bases. The CDR3 extends over 13 amino acids. With V trimmed by 5 bases and J by 5 bases, 8 bases remained unmatched. The germline V gene has CDR1 SQVTM and CDR2 ANQGSEA. CDR3 nucleotides: TGCAGCGTTAAGAGGGGGCAGGAGACTGAAGCTTTCTTT. This translates into CSVKRGQETEAFF.

A few counts support this clonotype. This CDR3 is CASSYQGNEQFF. The CDR3 nucleotides read TGCGCCAGCAGTTATCAGGGCAATGAGCAGTTCTTC. The rearrangement links TRBV10-1 to TRBJ2-1; D perhaps matches TRBD1 (5 bases). The germline V gene encodes CDR1 WNHNN and CDR2 SYGVQD (reference sequence). CDR3 length: 12 residues. V lost 5 bases, J lost 6 bases, and 8 bases lay in between.

The rearrangement joins TRBV7-2 to TRBJ2-3; 9 bases agree with TRBD2. V shed 3 bases, J shed 4 bases, and the junction held 8 bases outside the gene matches. CDR3 length: 16 amino acids. The germline V gene has CDR1 SGHTA and CDR2 FQGNSA. DNA of the CDR3: TGTGCCAGCAGCTTCAACGGCGGGGGGGGGTCAGATACGCAGTATTTT. This encodes CASSFNGGGGSDTQYF. Full variable domain (missing parts from reference TRBV7-2 and TRBJ2-3): GAGVSQSPSNKVTEKGKDVELRCDPISGHTALYWYRQSLGQGLEFLIYFQGNSAPDKSGLPSDRFSAERTGGSVSTLTIQRTQQEDSAVYLCASSFNGGGGSDTQYFGPGTRLTVL.

In its sample, this clonotype was seen many times. This chain joins TRBV4-3 and TRBJ1-1, with a possible D match to TRBD1 (6 bases). CDR3 length equals 13 residues. V shed 4 bases and J shed 5 bases, with 11 bases lying between them. Germline V gene data show CDR1 as LGHNA and CDR2 as YSLEER. In nucleotides, the CDR3 is TGCGCCAGCAGCCGAACGGGACAAACTGAAGCTTTCTTT. It specifies CASSRTGQTEAFF.

Only a few counts were recorded for this clonotype. The chain combines TRBV5-1 with TRBJ2-1; TRBD2 matches at 7 bases. The CDR3 has 15 residues. Germline-derived CDR1 and CDR2 are SGHRS and YFSETQ. The V gene end was trimmed by 6 bases and the J gene end by 2 bases; junction bases not matched to a gene: 8. CDR3 nucleotides: TGCGCCAGCAAGGGGCAGGGAGGGGCCTACAATGAGCAGTTCTTC. This encodes CASKGQGGAYNEQFF.

This clonotype has only a few counts. This chain links TRBV28 with TRBJ2-7, with 9 bases fitting TRBD1. The germline V gene has CDR1 MDHEN and CDR2 SYDVKM. The V gene end was trimmed by 4 bases and the J gene end by 7 bases; junction bases not matched to a gene: 5. This CDR3 comprises 13 residues. The CDR3 DNA reads TGTGCCAGCAGTTCCGGGACAGGGCATGAGCAGTACTTC. Amino acid sequence: CASSSGTGHEQYF.

This clonotype was counted only a few times. This sequence joins TRBV7-2 and TRBJ2-1; possible D gene TRBD1, 6 bases. The CDR3 spans 13 residues. V lost 8 bases and J lost 2, with 10 bases in between. The V gene's germline CDR1 is SGHTA and CDR2 FQGNSA. Here the CDR3 DNA reads TGTGCCAGCGGACAGACAGCCTACAATGAGCAGTTCTTC. This codes for CASGQTAYNEQFF.

At least ten counts were recorded for this clonotype. The chain recombines TRBV9 with TRBJ2-3, with unresolved D. The germline V and J ends were trimmed by 1 base and 1 base, with 4 bases remaining between them. The CDR3 loop spans 13 amino acids. Per the germline V gene, CDR1 is SGDLS and CDR2 is YYNGEE. CDR3 region: CASSVLGTDTQYF. For the CDR3, the DNA is TGTGCCAGCAGCGTATTGGGCACAGATACGCAGTATTTT.

This clonotype has at least ten counts. This chain joins TRBV14 and TRBJ2-3, with no clear D. The CDR3 sequence is 11 residues long. CDR1 is SGHDN, CDR2 FVKESK, per germline. V was pared by 4 bases and J by 10 bases, with 9 bases between. CDR3 sequence reads: CASSLEGSQYF. DNA of the CDR3: TGTGCCAGCAGCCTCGAAGGATCGCAGTATTTT.

This clonotype was recorded at least ten times. V and J are TRBV5-1 and TRBJ2-5; 7 nucleotides agree with TRBD1. V gave up 3 bases and J gave up 4 bases; unmatched junction bases: 3. Germline CDR1 reads SGHRS; CDR2 reads YFSETQ. This CDR3 is built from 13 residues. The CDR3 is CASSWDSSETQYF. As DNA, the CDR3 is TGCGCCAGCAGCTGGGACAGTTCAGAGACCCAGTACTTC.